The next 26 T cell receptor beta chains were all read from a single sample in a study of blood T cell repertoires in COVID-19. Some clones are missing from TCRdb's copy, which holds only in-frame ones; the method was immunoSEQ multiplex PCR. The sample yields approximately 280,000 clones, around 86% seen once. Sequenced material: peripheral blood. The source of these receptors is a man aged 45-65 years with acute or convalescent COVID-19.

This clone was seen only a few times. The rearrangement uses TRBV3-1 (or the pseudogene TRBV3-2) and TRBJ2-5, with D perhaps matching TRBD1 (6 bases). CDR1 is LGHDT, CDR2 YNNKEL, per germline (reference sequence). This CDR3 contains 12 residues. Trimming removed 0 bases at V and 12 bases at J, with 11 bases between. The CDR3 sequence: CASSQDPRQEYF. The CDR3 DNA reads as TGTGCCAGCAGCCAAGATCCTCGACAGGAGTACTTC.

The chain has TRBV9 and TRBJ2-7; 7 positions match TRBD1. The V segment lost 4 bases and the J segment 3 bases; nucleotides outside the gene matches: 10. This CDR3 has 15 residues. In germline, CDR1 is SGDLS, CDR2 YYNGEE. Here the CDR3 DNA reads TGTGCCAGCAGCCGGACGGGACAGACCCTCTACGAGCAGTACTTC. Translated: CASSRTGQTLYEQYF.

The chain couples TRBV9 to TRBJ1-1, with D unclear. The CDR3 length is 14 residues. The V gene lost 1 base and the J gene lost 0 bases, with 7 bases spanning the gap. From germline, CDR1 is SGDLS and CDR2 YYNGEE. CDR3 coding DNA: TGTGCCAGCAGCGTACTTACAGTGAACACTGAAGCTTTCTTT. This codes for CASSVLTVNTEAFF.

The chain joins TRBV7-9 to TRBJ1-2; D unresolved. Trimming removed 6 bases from V and 8 bases from J, with 13 bases in between. Germline loops: CDR1 SEHNR, CDR2 FQNEAQ (reference sequence). The CDR3 totals 12 residues. CDR3 nucleotide sequence: TGTGCCAGCAGTCTTGGTAGCGTCGGCTACACCTTC. This encodes CASSLGSVGYTF.

The rearrangement links TRBV18 to TRBJ2-5; 7 bases match TRBD1. With 8 bases clipped from V and 2 bases from J, the junction kept 8 bases outside the gene matches. This CDR3 spans 14 amino acids. The germline V gene has CDR1 KGHSH and CDR2 LQKENI. The CDR3 spells CASHGLGQQETQYF. The CDR3 nucleotides are TGTGCCAGCCACGGACTGGGACAGCAAGAGACCCAGTACTTC.

In this sample, this clone turned up once. This rearrangement joins TRBV9 to TRBJ2-5, with TRBD1 matching over 8 bases. The CDR3 consists of 16 residues. CDR1 is SGDLS, CDR2 YYNGEE, per germline. V was clipped by 4 bases and J by 5 bases; unmatched bases: 13. Written as DNA, the CDR3 is TGTGCCAGCAGCTTTCCCCCGGCAGGGGGCGGGGAGACCCAGTACTTC. It encodes CASSFPPAGGGETQYF.

This chain links TRBV25-1 with TRBJ1-4, with D uncertain. The V end lost 4 bases, the J end lost 8 bases, and 5 bases lay between the germline ends. The CDR3 length is 11 residues. CDR1 and CDR2 from the germline V gene are MGHDK and SYGVNS. This CDR3 is CASSALEKLFF. The CDR3 DNA reads TGTGCCAGCAGTGCCCTAGAAAAACTGTTTTTT.

The rearrangement joins TRBV6-1 to TRBJ2-5, with D maybe TRBD2 (6 bases). CDR3 length equals 14 residues. CDR1 is MNHNS, CDR2 SASEGT, per germline. Trimming pared 2 bases from V and 1 base from J, leaving 8 bases between. The CDR3 DNA reads TGTGCCAGCAGTGAAATGGGGGGCCAAGAGACCCAGTACTTC. Amino acids: CASSEMGGQETQYF.

The chain carries TRBV25-1 and TRBJ1-5, with D possibly matching TRBD1 (5 bases). The germline V and J ends were trimmed by 6 bases and 6 bases, with 18 bases remaining between them. The CDR3 has 15 residues. Germline CDR1 is MGHDK and CDR2 is SYGVNS. CDR3 nucleotides: TGTGCCAGCAGGGGGGTCGGAGGGGCTGGTCAGCCCCAGCATTTT. Protein sequence: CASRGVGGAGQPQHF.

The J gene is TRBJ1-2, the V gene TRBV5-6, with TRBD1 as a possible D gene (5 bases). The V gene lost 0 bases and the J gene lost 7 bases, with 16 bases spanning the gap. Germline CDR1 SGHDT, CDR2 YYEEEE. The CDR3 is 15 residues long. The chain's CDR3 is CASSLADSLGSGYTF. In DNA form, the CDR3 reads TGTGCCAGCAGCTTGGCCGACAGCCTCGGGAGTGGCTACACCTTC.

J is TRBJ1-4 and V is TRBV19, with TRBD1 as a possible D gene (5 bases). The CDR3 totals 13 residues. CDR1 LNHDA and CDR2 SQIVND come from the germline V gene (reference sequence). Trimming cost V 6 bases and J 8 bases, with 13 bases left between them. CDR3 loop: CASRNRDFEKLFF. The CDR3 nucleotides read TGTGCCAGTAGGAACCGGGACTTCGAAAAACTGTTTTTT. Full variable domain (outside the CDR3, taken from reference TRBV19 and TRBJ1-4): DGGITQSPKYLFRKEGQNVTLSCEQNLNHDAMYWYRQDPGQGLRLIYYSQIVNDFQKGDIAEGYSVSREKKESFPLTVTSAQKNPTAFYLCASRNRDFEKLFFGSGTQLSVL.

This chain uses TRBV5-1 with TRBJ1-3; 7 bases align to TRBD1. The CDR3 spans 15 residues. V was pared by 4 bases and J by 0 bases, with 4 bases of the junction left unmatched. Germline V gene sequence: CDR1 SGHRS, CDR2 YFSETQ. DNA for the CDR3: TGCGCCAGCAGCAGGGACAGCAACTCTGGAAACACCATATATTTT. This translates into CASSRDSNSGNTIYF.

V is TRBV11-2 and J is TRBJ2-5, with 10 bases that match TRBD2. Germline CDR1 is SGHAT and CDR2 is FQNNGV. The CDR3 length is 18 residues. J lost 2 bases, V lost 2 bases, and 11 bases had no gene match. The chain's CDR3 is CASSLLRTSGVSQETQYF. CDR3 in DNA: TGTGCCAGCAGCTTACTCCGAACTAGCGGGGTATCTCAAGAGACCCAGTACTTC.

The chain employs TRBV5-1 and TRBJ1-2, with 10 positions matching TRBD1. The CDR3 totals 13 residues. Trimming cost V 4 bases and J 8 bases; bases outside gene matches: 5. The germline CDR1 and CDR2 sequences are SGHRS and YFSETQ. The CDR3 region has the DNA TGCGCCAGCAGCACCGGGACAGGGGAAGGCTACACCTTC. Translated: CASSTGTGEGYTF.

This clone was counted once. The chain combines TRBV2 with TRBJ2-7; 7 bases map to TRBD1. V lost 5 bases to trimming and J lost 6 bases; unmatched junction nucleotides: 7. Germline values: CDR1 SNHLY, CDR2 FYNNEI. The CDR3 totals 13 residues. The DNA for the CDR3 is TGTGCCAGCAGTAGACAGGGAAAGGCCGAGCAGTACTTC. It translates to CASSRQGKAEQYF.

The CDR3 DNA reads TGTGCCAGCAGCTTAACAGGGGGCATGAACACTGAAGCTTTCTTT. Its translation: CASSLTGGMNTEAFF. This chain joins TRBV7-3 and TRBJ1-1; TRBD1 agrees at 7 bases. This CDR3 region has 15 residues. V gave up 0 bases and J gave up 0 bases; unmatched junction bases: 1. Germline V lookup: CDR1 SGHTA, CDR2 FQGTGA.

This clone was counted between two and nine times. The CDR3 region has the DNA TGTGCCATCAGTGAGGGTGGAGGTTCTGGCTCCTACAATGAGCAGTTCTTC. This gives the protein CAISEGGGSGSYNEQFF. The V call is TRBV10-3, the J call TRBJ2-1, with TRBD2 as a possible D gene (5 bases). From germline, CDR1 is ENHRY and CDR2 SYGVKD. CDR3 length equals 17 residues. Trimming pared 2 bases from V and 0 bases from J, leaving 14 bases between.

The chain has TRBV29-1 and TRBJ2-3; possible D gene TRBD1, 6 bases. V gave up 6 bases and J gave up 0 bases, with 13 bases separating them. The CDR3 has 14 residues. Germline assignment: CDR1 SQVTM and CDR2 ANQGSEA. In nucleotides, the CDR3 is TGCAGCGTGGCCCCGGGACAAAGCACAGATACGCAGTATTTT. This sequence encodes CSVAPGQSTDTQYF.

The chain joins TRBV5-4 to TRBJ2-5; perhaps TRBD2 as D (7 bases). The V end lost 5 bases, the J end lost 2 bases, and 16 bases lay between the germline ends. The CDR3 is 15 amino acids. The germline V gene has CDR1 SGHNT and CDR2 YYREEE (reference sequence). The CDR3, as DNA: TGTGCCAGCAGACGAGGGGGGGGAGGTCAAGAGACCCAGTACTTC. This encodes CASRRGGGGQETQYF.

The J gene is TRBJ2-5, the V gene TRBV6-4, with a possible D match to TRBD1 (6 bases). This CDR3 contains 15 residues. Germline CDR1 MRHNA, CDR2 SNTAGT. The V and J ends lost 0 bases and 5 bases respectively, with 13 bases between them. Here the CDR3 reads CASSDSAGAIETQYF. The CDR3 nucleotides read TGTGCCAGCAGTGACTCGGCAGGGGCAATCGAGACCCAGTACTTC.

This clone was counted a single time. This chain joins TRBV30 and TRBJ1-2; no clear D. CDR1 and CDR2 (germline): GTSNPN, SVGIG (reference sequence). V was shortened by 2 bases and J by 4 bases, with 11 bases between the two germline ends. This CDR3 comprises 13 residues. CDR3 DNA sequence: TGTGCCTGGAGTCCCGGCGGGTCCTATGGCTACACCTTC. Its protein is CAWSPGGSYGYTF.

This clone appeared a few times. V is TRBV5-5 and J is TRBJ1-1; the match to TRBD1 covers 8 bases. Germline trimming cut 4 bases from V and 5 bases from J; bases unmatched to any gene: 7. The length of the CDR3 is 14 residues. CDR1 is SGHKS and CDR2 is YYEKEE in the germline V gene (reference sequence). CDR3 sequence reads: CASSDYRGRTEAFF. CDR3 sequence (DNA): TGTGCCAGCAGCGATTACAGGGGGAGGACTGAAGCTTTCTTT.

V usage is TRBV29-1 and J usage is TRBJ2-7; D call uncertain. This CDR3 spans 12 amino acids. V was cut by 5 bases and J by 0 bases, with 8 bases left in between. The V gene's germline CDR1 is SQVTM and CDR2 ANQGSEA. CDR3 nucleotide sequence: TGCAGCGTTCAGGTGGACTCCTACGAGCAGTACTTC. Residues: CSVQVDSYEQYF.

The CDR3 loop reads CASSPPGNTEAFF. For the CDR3, the DNA is TGTGCCAGCAGCCCCCCCGGGAACACTGAAGCTTTCTTT. V and J are TRBV9 and TRBJ1-1; D remains unclear. Germline values: CDR1 SGDLS, CDR2 YYNGEE. Trimming removed 4 bases at V and 1 base at J, with 8 bases between. The CDR3 spans 13 residues.

CDR3 coding DNA: TGCGCCAGCAGCTTGCCCCAGGGCGGCACGAACACTGAAGCTTTCTTT. Protein sequence: CASSLPQGGTNTEAFF. The rearrangement links TRBV5-1 to TRBJ1-1; perhaps TRBD1 as D (5 bases). Germline V CDR1 and CDR2: SGHRS, YFSETQ. The CDR3 is 16 amino acids. The V end was cut by 1 base, the J end by 1 base, with 14 bases between.

V and J are TRBV30 and TRBJ2-1; TRBD2 agrees at 10 bases. Unmatched junction bases numbered 5, after V lost 2 bases and J lost 10 bases. CDR1 and CDR2 from the germline V gene are GTSNPN and SVGIG (reference sequence). The CDR3 spans 13 residues. The CDR3 region is CAWSTSGAWEQFF. DNA for the CDR3: TGTGCCTGGAGTACTAGCGGGGCATGGGAGCAGTTCTTC.